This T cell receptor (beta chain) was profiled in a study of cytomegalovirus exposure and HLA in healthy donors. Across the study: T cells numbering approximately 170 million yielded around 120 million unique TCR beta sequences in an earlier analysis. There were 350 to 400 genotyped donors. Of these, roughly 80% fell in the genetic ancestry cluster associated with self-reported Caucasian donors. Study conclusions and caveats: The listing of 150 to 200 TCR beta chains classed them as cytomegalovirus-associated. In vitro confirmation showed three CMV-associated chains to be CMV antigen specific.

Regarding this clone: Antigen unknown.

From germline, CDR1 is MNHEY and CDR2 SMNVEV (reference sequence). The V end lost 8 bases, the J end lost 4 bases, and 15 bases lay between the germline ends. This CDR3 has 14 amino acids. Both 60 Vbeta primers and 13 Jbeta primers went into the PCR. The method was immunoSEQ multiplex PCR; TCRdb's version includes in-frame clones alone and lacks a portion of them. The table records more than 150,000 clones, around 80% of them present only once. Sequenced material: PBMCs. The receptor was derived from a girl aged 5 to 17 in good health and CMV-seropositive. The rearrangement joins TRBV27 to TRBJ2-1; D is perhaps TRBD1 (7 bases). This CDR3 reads CASRRGTEYNEQFF. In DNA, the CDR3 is TGTGCCAGCCGTCGCGGGACAGAGTACAATGAGCAGTTCTTC.